The rows below give T cell receptor beta chains drawn from one sample of a study of blood T cell repertoires in COVID-19. The method was immunoSEQ multiplex PCR; TCRdb's version includes in-frame clones alone and lacks a portion of them. The data hold approximately 120,000 clones, with about four fifths observed a single time. Sequencing was carried out using peripheral blood. The receptors come from a man aged 25 to 40 with COVID-19, enrolled during active disease. Each CDR3 is given with its conserved first and last residue. The order of the fields is J gene, V gene, D gene, clone size, CDR3 DNA, CDR3 protein. D genes are given only for firm matches. The size entry is marked missing in some rows and otherwise reads once, few, many or a size class.

TRBJ2-3 | TRBV29-1 | - | - | TGCAGCGTTGGGGCCCCCATTCCCGATGGGGCCACAGATACGCAGTATTTT | CSVGAPIPDGATDTQYF
TRBJ1-2 | TRBV12-3/TRBV12-4 | - | - | TGTGCCAGCAGACGCAGGGAAGGCTATGGCTACACCTTC | CASRRREGYGYTF
TRBJ2-3 | TRBV10-2 | TRBD2 | - | TGCGCCAGCAGTAAGGGACTAGCGGGAGTAGATACGCAGTATTTT | CASSKGLAGVDTQYF
TRBJ2-2 | TRBV4-1 | TRBD1 | once | TGCGCCAGCAGCCAAGATCACAGGGGCCTTAACACCGGGGAGCTGTTTTTT | CASSQDHRGLNTGELFF
TRBJ2-7 | TRBV7-9 | TRBD1 | - | TGTGCCAGCAGCTTTTGGCAGGGGGACGAGCAGTACTTC | CASSFWQGDEQYF
TRBJ2-7 | TRBV5-1 | - | - | TGCGCCAGCAGCTTGGACTTGTATGGCTACGAGCAGTACTTC | CASSLDLYGYEQYF
TRBJ2-1 | TRBV27 | TRBD2 | - | TGTGCCAGCAGTCTAATTAGCGGGAGTGAGCAGTTCTTC | CASSLISGSEQFF
TRBJ2-1 | TRBV15 | - | - | TGTGCCACCACCCTACAGGGGGGGGCCTACAATGAGCAGTTCTTC | CATTLQGGAYNEQFF
TRBJ2-2 | TRBV15 | - | - | TGTGCCACCAGCAGAGATGGGGAGGCCGGGGAGCTGTTTTTT | CATSRDGEAGELFF
TRBJ2-1 | TRBV9 | TRBD2 | once | TGTGCCAGCAGCGCCAGTAGCGGGAGGGCAAGAGAGCAGTTCTTC | CASSASSGRAREQFF
TRBJ2-5 | TRBV28 | TRBD1 | - | TGTGCCAGCAGTACTACAGGGGGTCTCCGGGAGACCCAGTACTTC | CASSTTGGLRETQYF
TRBJ2-2 | TRBV9 | - | few | TGTGCCAGCAACCCGTGGGGCATAAACACCGGGGAGCTGTTTTTT | CASNPWGINTGELFF
TRBJ2-5 | TRBV4-1 | - | once | TGCGCCAGCAGCCGATCCGGGATTCAAGAGACCCAGTACTTC | CASSRSGIQETQYF
TRBJ2-3 | TRBV4-1 | TRBD2 | - | TGCGCCAGCAGCCAAGTGGGGGGGAGGTCAGATACGCAGTATTTT | CASSQVGGRSDTQYF
TRBJ1-5 | TRBV10-3 | - | - | TGTGCCATCAGCCCCGGGGAGAATCAGCCCCAGCATTTT | CAISPGENQPQHF
TRBJ1-1 | TRBV6-5 | - | - | TGTGCCAGCGCGACAGATAATGAAGCTTTCTTT | CASATDNEAFF
TRBJ2-7 | TRBV11-2 | TRBD2 | - | TGTGCCAGCAGCTCACATTCTAGCGGGTTATACGAGCAGTACTTC | CASSSHSSGLYEQYF
TRBJ1-5 | TRBV2 | TRBD1 | - | TGTGCCAGCAGTCTAACAGGGGGCTTTCAGCCCCAGCATTTT | CASSLTGGFQPQHF
TRBJ2-1 | TRBV7-2 | TRBD2 | - | TGTGCCAGCAGCCCGAGCGGGGCATATCCCAATGAGCAGTTCTTC | CASSPSGAYPNEQFF
TRBJ2-7 | TRBV29-1 | TRBD2 | few | TGCAGCGTTGAACGGCCCAGACTAGCGGGAGGCTACGAGCAGTACTTC | CSVERPRLAGGYEQYF
TRBJ1-1 | TRBV13 | - | - | TGTGCCAGCAGCTTCAGTACTGAAGCTTTCTTT | CASSFSTEAFF
TRBJ1-5 | TRBV27 | TRBD1 | - | TGTGCCAGCAGTTCGACAGGGTATAGCAATCAGCCCCAGCATTTT | CASSSTGYSNQPQHF
TRBJ1-5 | TRBV6-5 | TRBD1 | - | TGTGCCAGCAGTTACTGGACAGGGTTTCAGCCCCAGCATTTT | CASSYWTGFQPQHF
TRBJ1-1 | TRBV27 | TRBD1 | - | TGTGCCAGCAGGTCCCGACAGGGGAGGACCACTGAAGCTTTCTTT | CASRSRQGRTTEAFF
TRBJ2-7 | TRBV29-1 | TRBD1 | few | TGCAGCGGAAAGGGACAGGGATCTCGCGAGCAGTACTTC | CSGKGQGSREQYF
TRBJ1-2 | TRBV28 | TRBD1 | few | TGTGCCAGCAGTCTCACAGGGGGGGGAATCTACACCTTC | CASSLTGGGIYTF